The 32 T cell receptor beta chains in this list originate from one sample, sequenced in a study of Graves' ophthalmopathy and Graves' hyperthyroidism. Using RNA transcripts, the TCR beta CDR3 regions were amplified. HTBI primers were employed in first-round RT-PCR, then a second-round multiplex PCR followed. From the multiplex PCR reads, TCRdb called clonotypes with MiXCR, one entry per CDR3 protein. Counted here are about 700,000 distinct CDR3 sequences, about two fifths occurring once; the ten biggest clones make up 3.3%. Sequencing was performed on peripheral blood. These receptors were obtained from an adult man with Graves' ophthalmopathy.

This clonotype was seen repeatedly, ten times or more. The chain links TRBV7-2 to TRBJ1-5, with D hard to call. This CDR3 region has 14 residues. V dropped 3 bases and J dropped 4 bases, with 10 bases sitting between them. Germline CDR1 SGHTA, CDR2 FQGNSA. The CDR3 loop reads CASSFTGMNQPQHF. CDR3 sequence (DNA): TGTGCCAGCAGCTTTACCGGTATGAATCAGCCCCAGCATTTT.

The rearrangement links TRBV7-9 to TRBJ2-5; 8 bases fit TRBD1. V dropped 4 bases and J dropped 2; count of bases not matched to a gene: 9. The CDR3 has 16 amino acids. Germline CDR1 SEHNR, CDR2 FQNEAQ (reference sequence). As DNA, the CDR3 is TGTGCCAGCAGCTCACGTATGACAGGGGCACAAGAGACCCAGTACTTC. It translates to CASSSRMTGAQETQYF.

This clonotype was found a few times. The chain has TRBV3-1 and TRBJ1-1, with D perhaps TRBD1 (5 bases). Germline V gene sequence: CDR1 LGHDT, CDR2 YNNKEL (reference sequence). Trimming took 1 base from V and 1 from J, leaving 10 bases between them. CDR3 length equals 15 residues. This CDR3 is CASSQGAGRNTEAFF. CDR3 DNA: TGTGCCAGCAGCCAAGGAGCAGGGAGGAACACTGAAGCTTTCTTT.

This chain uses TRBV28 with TRBJ1-3; 8 bases match TRBD1. Germline loops: CDR1 MDHEN, CDR2 SYDVKM. Trimming took 6 bases from V and 1 from J; bases not matched to a gene: 8. There are 16 residues in the CDR3. The CDR3 sequence is CASRGGQAVSGNTIYF. Written as DNA, the CDR3 is TGTGCCAGCAGGGGGGGACAGGCGGTATCTGGAAACACCATATATTTT.

Ten or more counts support this clonotype. This sequence joins TRBV12-3 or TRBV12-4 and TRBJ1-4, with a possible D match to TRBD1 (5 bases). V shed 8 bases and J shed 8 bases, with 18 bases lying between them. The CDR3 is made up of 14 amino acids. CDR3 in DNA: TGTGCCAGCGGCCCGGGGCCACCACTCGAAAAACTGTTTTTT. Translated, it gives CASGPGPPLEKLFF.

The chain combines TRBV11-1 with TRBJ2-7; D might be TRBD1 or TRBD2, each matching 5 bases. The CDR3 spans 16 residues. V gave up 11 bases and J gave up 4 bases, with 27 bases separating them. Germline values: CDR1 SGHAT, CDR2 FQDESV (reference sequence). The CDR3 region has the DNA TGTGCCTGGAGTGCCCCCAGGGCGAGGGCGAGGTACGAGCAGTACTTC. This sequence encodes CAWSAPRARARYEQYF.

The V gene is TRBV10-3, the J gene TRBJ1-3; D uncertain. CDR3 length equals 14 residues. Per the germline V gene, CDR1 is ENHRY and CDR2 is SYGVKD. V dropped 3 bases and J dropped 0 bases, with 6 bases sitting between them. CDR3 in DNA: TGTGCCATCAGTGACACCAACTCTGGAAACACCATATATTTT. Its protein product is CAISDTNSGNTIYF.

This clonotype was counted ten times or more. This rearrangement joins TRBV9 to TRBJ1-4; no firm D call. Trimming took 3 bases from V and 4 from J, leaving 4 bases between them. CDR3 length: 12 amino acids. Germline CDR1 SGDLS, CDR2 YYNGEE. CDR3 nucleotides: TGTGCCAGCAGCGCCAATAATGAAAAACTGTTTTTT. Translated, it gives CASSANNEKLFF.

The rearrangement uses TRBV10-3 and TRBJ1-5, with D tentatively TRBD1 (5 bases). Between the trimmed V and J ends, which lost 6 bases and 0 bases, there was a span of 18 bases. The germline gives CDR1 ENHRY, CDR2 SYGVKD. The CDR3 sequence is 17 residues long. CDR3 region: CAISPGAGGYSNQPQHF. The CDR3 DNA follows: TGTGCCATCAGCCCCGGGGCGGGGGGGTATAGCAATCAGCCCCAGCATTTT.

The V and J genes are TRBV4-3 and TRBJ1-2; D not certain. This CDR3 region has 15 residues. V dropped 0 bases and J dropped 0 bases, with 8 bases sitting between them. CDR1 and CDR2 (germline): LGHNA, YSLEER. CDR3 in DNA: TGCGCCAGCAGCCAAGATTCAGCAACTAACTATGGCTACACCTTC. Translation: CASSQDSATNYGYTF.

This clonotype was found many times. This sequence joins TRBV7-9 and TRBJ1-5, with 10 bases aligning to TRBD1. Germline CDR1 reads SEHNR; CDR2 reads FQNEAQ (reference sequence). This CDR3 spans 16 amino acids. Trimming took 5 bases from V and 2 from J; bases not matched to a gene: 6. CDR3 DNA: TGTGCCAGCAGCCTCTATGGGACAGGGGGCAATCAGCCCCAGCATTTT. This gives the protein CASSLYGTGGNQPQHF.

The table lists this clonotype with many counts. The genes are TRBV20-1 and TRBJ1-2, with D unclear. CDR1 is DFQATT and CDR2 is SNEGSKA in the germline V gene (reference sequence). This CDR3 is built from 12 residues. V was pared by 3 bases and J by 2 bases, with 7 bases between. The CDR3 reads CSASAPNYGYTF. In nucleotides, the CDR3 is TGCAGTGCTAGCGCACCGAACTATGGCTACACCTTC.

This rearrangement joins TRBV10-3 to TRBJ1-2, with D perhaps TRBD1 (5 bases). The ends were cut back, 0 bases at V and 0 bases at J, with 17 bases in the middle. This CDR3 has 18 residues. The germline V gene encodes CDR1 ENHRY and CDR2 SYGVKD. The CDR3 coding sequence is TGTGCCATCAGTGAGTCCCAGGGTAGGACTGAAGCTAACTATGGCTACACCTTC. It translates to CAISESQGRTEANYGYTF.

Ten or more counts support this clonotype. This chain joins TRBV20-1 and TRBJ1-1; TRBD1 is a possible D gene (6 bases). Trimming removed 3 bases from V and 4 bases from J, with 15 bases in between. The CDR3 loop spans 14 amino acids. Germline V lookup: CDR1 DFQATT, CDR2 SNEGSKA (reference sequence). In nucleotides, the CDR3 is TGCAGTGCTAGGGTTGGGGGGCAAGGCACTGAAGCTTTCTTT. Amino acids: CSARVGGQGTEAFF.

Note on this clonotype: One base away lies a much larger clone, so this may be a sequencing read error. The V and J genes are TRBV7-9 and TRBJ2-2; D could derive from TRBD1 or TRBD2 (5 bases each). This CDR3 comprises 13 residues. Germline CDR1 and CDR2: SEHNR and FQNEAQ (reference sequence). The CDR3 coding sequence is TGTGCCAGCAGCCGACAGCGGACCGGGGAGCTGCTTTTT. It encodes CASSRQRTGELLF.

This clonotype was detected ten times or more. The V gene is TRBV19, the J gene TRBJ2-7, with D possibly matching TRBD1 (6 bases). Deletions cut 7 bases from V and 2 bases from J, with 12 bases between. In germline, CDR1 is LNHDA, CDR2 SQIVND (reference sequence). The CDR3 is 13 amino acids. The CDR3 here is CASTGTPTYEQYF. The CDR3 DNA reads as TGTGCCAGTACCGGGACACCCACCTACGAGCAGTACTTC.

The table lists this clonotype with a count of one. The gene calls are TRBV10-3 and TRBJ2-6; 7 bases map to TRBD1. This CDR3 spans 14 amino acids. The ends lost 10 bases at V and 4 bases at J; junction bases unmatched: 7. The germline gives CDR1 ENHRY, CDR2 SYGVKD. CDR3 nucleotides: TGTGCCAGCAGGCCGGGACAGGGGGCCAACGTCCTGACTTTC. It encodes CASRPGQGANVLTF.

V and J are TRBV29-1 and TRBJ1-5; TRBD1 might be the D (5 bases). With 5 bases removed from V and 4 bases from J, the gap between germline ends came to 12 bases. CDR1 and CDR2 (germline): SQVTM, ANQGSEA. The CDR3 loop spans 13 amino acids. The CDR3 nucleotides read TGCAGCGTTCGAAATCAGGGTAATCAGCCCCAGCATTTT. It encodes CSVRNQGNQPQHF. The whole variable domain, filled in from reference TRBV29-1 and TRBJ1-5, reads SAVISQKPSRDICQRGTSLTIQCQVDSQVTMMFWYRQQPGQSLTLIATANQGSEATYESGFVIDKFPISRPNLTFSTLTVSNMSPEDSSIYLCSVRNQGNQPQHFGDGTRLSIL.

The gene calls are TRBV25-1 and TRBJ2-5, with D possibly matching TRBD2 (5 bases). The ends were cut back, 4 bases at V and 1 base at J, with 16 bases in the middle. Germline V gives CDR1 MGHDK, CDR2 SYGVNS. This CDR3 comprises 16 residues. CDR3 sequence: CASSARVGGGQETQYF. The CDR3 DNA reads as TGTGCCAGCAGTGCTAGGGTCGGAGGCGGCCAAGAGACCCAGTACTTC.

Ten or more counts support this clonotype. The chain is built from TRBV20-1 and TRBJ2-5, with D perhaps matching TRBD1 (5 bases). From germline, CDR1 is DFQATT and CDR2 SNEGSKA (reference sequence). Deletions cut 3 bases from V and 4 bases from J, with 12 bases between. The CDR3 has 13 residues. CDR3 in amino acids: CSASPDIGETQYF. The DNA for the CDR3 is TGCAGTGCTAGCCCGGACATCGGAGAGACCCAGTACTTC.

This sequence joins TRBV10-3 and TRBJ1-3; D is undetermined. The CDR3 loop spans 13 amino acids. V was clipped by 4 bases and J by 4 bases, with 8 bases between them. The V gene's germline CDR1 is ENHRY and CDR2 SYGVKD. The CDR3 loop reads CAISVGGGNTIYF. In DNA form, the CDR3 reads TGTGCCATCAGTGTGGGCGGAGGAAACACCATATATTTT.

This clonotype was detected a few times. The chain links TRBV6-5 to TRBJ2-7, with D unclear. The CDR3 is made up of 11 amino acids. From germline, CDR1 is MNHEY and CDR2 SVGAGI. The ends were cut back, 6 bases at V and 5 bases at J, with 8 bases in the middle. CDR3 nucleotides: TGTGCCAGCAGCCATCGGGACGAGCAGTACTTC. Its translation: CASSHRDEQYF.

This chain connects TRBV4-1 to TRBJ2-7, with unresolved D. With 3 bases removed from V and 1 base from J, the gap between germline ends came to 13 bases. Germline-derived CDR1 and CDR2 are MGHRA and YSYEKL. The CDR3 has 15 residues. CDR3 bases: TGCGCCAGCAGCCACAACCAGGACCATTCCTACGAGCAGTACTTC. Amino acids: CASSHNQDHSYEQYF.

Remarks on this clonotype: One end of the junction is discordant with germline, which a read error may explain. This chain connects TRBV7-2 to TRBJ1-5, with TRBD1 as a possible D gene (6 bases). Germline lookup yields CDR1 SGHTA and CDR2 FQGNSA. The CDR3 has 15 amino acids. The CDR3 protein is CASSQEPGADQPQHF. CDR3 bases: TGCGCCAGCAGCCAAGAGCCGGGGGCAGATCAGCCCCAGCATTTT.

This clonotype came up many times. The chain carries TRBV11-2 and TRBJ1-2; D possibly corresponds to TRBD1 (6 bases). The CDR3 totals 14 residues. Germline loops: CDR1 SGHAT, CDR2 FQNNGV. Deletions cut 6 bases from V and 4 bases from J, with 15 bases between. The CDR3 sequence is CASRQIRGAYGYTF. CDR3 bases: TGTGCCAGCAGGCAAATCCGGGGGGCCTATGGCTACACCTTC.

The genes are TRBV24-1 and TRBJ1-2; D remains unclear. The V end was cut by 2 bases, the J end by 12 bases, with 21 bases between. This CDR3 contains 15 residues. Germline assignment: CDR1 KGHDR and CDR2 SFDVKD. CDR3 sequence reads: CATSDSARGHSGNTF. In nucleotides, the CDR3 is TGTGCCACCAGTGATTCGGCAAGAGGGCATAGTGGAAACACCTTC.

For this clonotype: An end of the junction differs from the germline gene, which may be a read error. The rearrangement links TRBV5-1 to TRBJ1-3; D call uncertain. Germline V gene lookup returns CDR1 SGHRS and CDR2 YFSETQ. The CDR3 is made up of 15 amino acids. DNA of the CDR3: TGTGCCAGCAGCTCAAGCTCCTACTCTGGAAACACCATATATTTT. Translation: CASSSSSYSGNTIYF.

The V gene is TRBV7-2, the J gene TRBJ1-2; D unresolved. The CDR3 consists of 13 residues. CDR1 and CDR2 (germline): SGHTA, FQGNSA. The germline V and J ends were trimmed by 11 bases and 2 bases, with 15 bases remaining between them. The CDR3 reads CAWTPDGNYGYTF. CDR3 coding DNA: TGTGCCTGGACCCCCGACGGCAACTATGGCTACACCTTC.

This clonotype was seen repeatedly, ten times or more. V and J are TRBV7-2 and TRBJ1-6; no firm D call. This CDR3 spans 14 amino acids. Per germline, CDR1 SGHTA and CDR2 FQGNSA. V dropped 1 base and J dropped 7 bases, with 8 bases sitting between them. CDR3 region: CASSLVLANSPLHF. CDR3 coding DNA: TGTGCCAGCAGCTTAGTGTTAGCCAATTCACCCCTCCACTTT.

The chain combines TRBV5-1 with TRBJ2-2; 8 bases fit TRBD1. The CDR3 runs to 16 residues. Germline V lookup: CDR1 SGHRS, CDR2 YFSETQ. V lost 4 bases, J lost 2 bases, and 7 bases stayed unmatched. The CDR3 DNA follows: TGCGCCAGCAGCACAGGGACAGGACCTAACACCGGGGAGCTGTTTTTT. Translating it yields CASSTGTGPNTGELFF.

V usage is TRBV2 and J usage is TRBJ2-3; maybe TRBD2 (6 bases). Germline V gene lookup returns CDR1 SNHLY and CDR2 FYNNEI. The CDR3 runs to 10 residues. Written as DNA, the CDR3 is TGTGCTACGGGGGAATATACGCAGTATTTT. This translates into CATGEYTQYF.

This clonotype has ten or more counts. The DNA of the CDR3 is TGTGCCACCGGGACAGTTTCGAACACTGAAGCTTTCTTT. Residues: CATGTVSNTEAFF. The chain combines TRBV7-9 with TRBJ1-1; 7 nucleotides line up with TRBD1. The CDR3 has 13 amino acids. Germline CDR1 and CDR2: SEHNR and FQNEAQ (reference sequence). J was trimmed by 1 base and V by 10 bases; bases with no gene match: 6.